The 25 T cell receptor beta chains given below trace back to one sample, sequenced in a study of T cells in Graves' hyperthyroidism and ophthalmopathy (dated by TCRdb to between 2018 and 2021). The method behind the library was multiplex PCR. Instrument used: Illumina HiSeq 2000. The TCR beta CDR3 regions were amplified from RNA transcripts. A first-round RT-PCR of the TCR CDR3 used the HTBI primer set with the Qiagen OneStep RT-PCR kit. Through fastp at Q25 and MiXCR, TCRdb rebuilt clones from the public reads, retaining in-frame beta chains. For every CDR3 protein sequence, its rows merge into one entry that carries the most common genes and DNA. Counted in this sample were approximately 510,000 distinct CDR3 sequences; more than 20% of them appeared once. The top ten constitute roughly 29% of the sample. Sequencing was carried out using blood. These receptors were collected from a young man with Graves' hyperthyroidism.

The chain uses TRBV19 and TRBJ2-5; 8 bases map to TRBD2. In germline, CDR1 is LNHDA, CDR2 SQIVND (reference sequence). The CDR3 spans 15 residues. The V segment lost 3 bases and the J segment 4 bases; nucleotides outside the gene matches: 7. CDR3: CASSIGFRGGETQYF. As DNA, the CDR3 is TGTGCCAGTAGTATCGGTTTTCGGGGGGGAGAGACCCAGTACTTC.

This clonotype was counted ten times or more. CDR3 residues: CASSSSGSLGGNTIYF. CDR3 DNA: TGTGCCAGCAGCTCCTCAGGGTCCTTGGGTGGAAACACCATATATTTT. V gene TRBV11-1 combines with J gene TRBJ1-3; D may be TRBD1 (5 bases). Germline CDR1 SGHAT, CDR2 FQDESV (reference sequence). Trimming removed 4 bases at V and 3 bases at J, with 16 bases between. This CDR3 spans 16 amino acids.

This clonotype was recorded a few times. The chain employs TRBV12-3 or TRBV12-4 and TRBJ2-1; D perhaps matches TRBD1 (6 bases). The V end was cut by 5 bases, the J end by 0 bases, with 23 bases between. CDR3 size: 19 residues. CDR3 loop: CASSLQITDRRTSYNEQFF. As DNA, the CDR3 is TGTGCCAGCAGTCTACAAATCACGGACAGACGCACCTCCTACAATGAGCAGTTCTTC.

This clonotype was seen repeatedly, ten times or more. V and J are TRBV9 and TRBJ2-7, with D perhaps TRBD1 (5 bases). The germline CDR1 and CDR2 sequences are SGDLS and YYNGEE. Trimming left V 0 bases short and J 2 bases short, with 9 bases between. CDR3 length: 14 amino acids. CDR3 sequence: CASSVGGPTYEQYF. In nucleotides, the CDR3 is TGTGCCAGCAGCGTAGGGGGCCCCACCTACGAGCAGTACTTC.

As for this clonotype: The conserved final phenylalanine or tryptophan is absent from the CDR3, which likely points to a read error. The V gene is TRBV28, the J gene TRBJ1-1, with TRBD1 as a possible D gene (5 bases). Germline V gives CDR1 MDHEN, CDR2 SYDVKM. The CDR3 is made up of 13 amino acids. CDR3 sequence reads: CDSSFYGDYAAFL. The CDR3 coding sequence is TGTGACAGCAGTTTCTATGGGGACTATGCGGCTTTCTTG.

Ten or more counts support this clonotype. CDR3 residues: CSAKGQGVYEQYF. CDR3 nucleotides: TGCAGTGCCAAGGGACAGGGTGTCTACGAGCAGTACTTC. This chain uses TRBV20-1 with TRBJ2-7; 9 nucleotides agree with TRBD1. Trimming at V came to 6 bases and at J to 3 bases, leaving 6 bases not matched to a gene. This CDR3 has 13 amino acids. Germline V gene lookup returns CDR1 DFQATT and CDR2 SNEGSKA (reference sequence).

This clonotype was counted many times. This chain links TRBV6-1 with TRBJ2-2; no clear D gene. The CDR3 length is 15 residues. Trimming took 0 bases from V and 7 from J, leaving 12 bases between them. Germline loops: CDR1 MNHNS, CDR2 SASEGT. The CDR3 nucleotides are TGTGCCAGCAGTGAAGCCCAGGTGGAATTCGGGGAGCTGTTTTTT. This translates into CASSEAQVEFGELFF.

Ten or more counts support this clonotype. This rearrangement joins TRBV6-1 to TRBJ1-1; no clear D. Germline CDR1 reads MNHNS; CDR2 reads SASEGT. The CDR3 is made up of 15 amino acids. Trimming stripped 6 bases from V and 2 bases from J, with 16 bases between. The CDR3 reads CASSSREQINTEAFF. CDR3 in DNA: TGTGCCAGCAGCTCAAGGGAACAGATTAACACTGAAGCTTTCTTT.

The chain recombines TRBV6-2 or TRBV6-3 with TRBJ2-7, with D possibly being TRBD1 or TRBD2 (5 bases each). V lost 0 bases and J lost 6, with 15 bases in between. Germline V gene data show CDR1 as MNHEY and CDR2 as SVGEGT. The CDR3 totals 15 residues. The CDR3 region is CASSYSRGRGGEQYF. DNA of the CDR3: TGTGCCAGCAGTTACTCCCGGGGCCGAGGAGGCGAGCAGTACTTC.

This clonotype was seen just once. The junction does not match germline at one end; this may be a read error. V and J are TRBV5-1 and TRBJ2-7; the D gene is possibly TRBD1 (5 bases). The CDR3 is 14 amino acids. CDR1 is SGHRS, CDR2 YFSETQ, per germline. CDR3 sequence (DNA): TGCGCCAGCAGCTTGGAAGCTGGGGCCTACGATCAGTACTTC. Its translation: CASSLEAGAYDQYF.

The V gene is TRBV19, the J gene TRBJ1-1, with 8 bases that match TRBD1. V lost 3 bases to trimming and J lost 11 bases; unmatched junction nucleotides: 8. The V gene's germline CDR1 is LNHDA and CDR2 SQIVND (reference sequence). This CDR3 is built from 13 residues. The CDR3 region has the DNA TGTGCCAGTAGTATGGGCCAGGGGGCGGAGGCTTTCTTT. It codes for CASSMGQGAEAFF.

This clonotype turned up a few times. A much larger clone lies one base from this, so it may be a read error. The chain recombines TRBV12-3 or TRBV12-4 with TRBJ1-3; weak D call: TRBD1 (5 bases). CDR3 length: 16 amino acids. The CDR3 sequence: CASGLGGEWTGNTIYF. DNA for the CDR3: TGTGCCAGCGGTTTAGGAGGGGAGTGGACTGGAAACACCATATATTTT.

This clonotype was found many times. V and J are TRBV7-8 and TRBJ2-5; 16 bases are a match to TRBD2. Unmatched junction bases numbered 8, after V lost 5 bases and J lost 5 bases. The CDR3 is 17 amino acids. The germline V gene has CDR1 SGHVS and CDR2 FQNEAQ. The CDR3: CASSRGTSGGASETQYF. CDR3 DNA: TGTGCCAGCAGCCGGGGGACTAGCGGGGGGGCCAGTGAGACCCAGTACTTC. The full variable domain, its missing parts supplied by reference TRBV7-8 and TRBJ2-5, is GAGVSQSPRYKVAKRGQDVALRCDPISGHVSLFWYQQALGQGPEFLTYFQNEAQLDKSGLPSDRFFAERPEGSVSTLKIQRTQQEDSAVYLCASSRGTSGGASETQYFGPGTRLLVL.

About this clonotype itself: A much larger clone differs from this one at a single base, so this may be a read error. V usage is TRBV2 and J usage is TRBJ1-1, with no clear D. Looked up from germline, CDR1 is SNHLY and CDR2 is FYNNEI. This CDR3 has 14 residues. CDR3 residues: CASSWGSQNSEAFF. The CDR3, as DNA: TGTGCCAGCAGTTGGGGATCGCAGAACTCTGAAGCTTTCTTT.

The rearrangement joins TRBV19 to TRBJ1-5; no reliable D call. V gave up 4 bases and J gave up 0 bases, with 13 bases separating them. The germline V gene encodes CDR1 LNHDA and CDR2 SQIVND (reference sequence). The CDR3 length is 16 residues. CDR3 nucleotides: TGTGCCAGTAGTAGGGGTGAAATATATAGCAATCAGCCCCAGCATTTT. Encoded protein: CASSRGEIYSNQPQHF.

V gene TRBV28 combines with J gene TRBJ2-7; 9 nucleotides align to TRBD2. There are 12 residues in the CDR3. The V segment lost 7 bases and the J segment 4 bases; nucleotides outside the gene matches: 2. From germline, CDR1 is MDHEN and CDR2 SYDVKM. The DNA for the CDR3 is TGTGCCAGCACTAGCGGGAAGTACGAGCAGTACTTC. Amino acids: CASTSGKYEQYF.

There are a few counts of this clonotype. The rearrangement uses TRBV10-3 and TRBJ2-7, with 7 nucleotides matching TRBD1. The CDR3 is 18 residues long. Germline V lookup: CDR1 ENHRY, CDR2 SYGVKD. The V and J ends lost 0 bases and 3 bases, in that order; junction bases with no gene match: 14. The CDR3, as DNA: TGTGCCATCAGTGAGTCGCTACTGAGGACAGGACCCGGCTACGAGCAGTACTTC. This translates into CAISESLLRTGPGYEQYF.

This clonotype came up many times. This chain connects TRBV7-9 to TRBJ1-2; maybe TRBD1 (5 bases). V lost 5 bases and J 5 bases, leaving 15 bases between the germline ends. The germline V gene encodes CDR1 SEHNR and CDR2 FQNEAQ (reference sequence). This CDR3 spans 14 amino acids. CDR3 nucleotide sequence: TGTGCCAGCAGCACCGGGACGGTGGGGTATGGCTACACCTTC. Residues: CASSTGTVGYGYTF.

The CDR3 DNA reads TGTGCCAGCAGGATCATGGGGGGTAGTCAGCCCCAGCATTTT. Translating it yields CASRIMGGSQPQHF. The V and J genes are TRBV6-1 and TRBJ1-5; D is perhaps TRBD1 (5 bases). The V gene lost 6 bases and the J gene lost 6 bases, with 15 bases spanning the gap. The length of the CDR3 is 14 residues. Per germline, CDR1 MNHNS and CDR2 SASEGT.

This clonotype was picked up many times. The V and J genes are TRBV28 and TRBJ2-5; D not certain. V was trimmed by 5 bases and J by 2 bases, leaving 21 bases between them. Germline V gives CDR1 MDHEN, CDR2 SYDVKM. This CDR3 has 17 amino acids. CDR3 loop: CASSPSPGSGPQETQYF. The CDR3 DNA sequence: TGTGCCAGCAGTCCCTCACCAGGTTCGGGCCCACAAGAGACCCAGTACTTC.

This clonotype occurred many times. This chain connects TRBV7-2 to TRBJ1-2; the D gene is possibly TRBD1 (6 bases). V dropped 1 base and J dropped 2 bases, with 8 bases sitting between them. CDR3 length: 14 amino acids. Germline lookup yields CDR1 SGHTA and CDR2 FQGNSA. For the CDR3, the DNA is TGTGCCAGCAGCTTAGGACAGGACAACTATGGCTACACCTTC. Protein product: CASSLGQDNYGYTF.

At least ten counts were recorded for this clonotype. The V and J genes are TRBV20-1 and TRBJ1-1, with D uncertain. This CDR3 has 9 residues. Trimming left V 3 bases short and J 8 bases short, with 4 bases between. The V gene's germline CDR1 is DFQATT and CDR2 SNEGSKA (reference sequence). CDR3 residues: CSARPEAFF. In nucleotides, the CDR3 is TGCAGTGCTAGGCCCGAAGCTTTCTTT.

In its sample, this clonotype was seen many times. The V and J genes are TRBV9 and TRBJ1-1; possibly TRBD1 for D (5 bases). Trimming left V 0 bases short and J 10 bases short, with 16 bases between. Germline CDR1 is SGDLS and CDR2 is YYNGEE. The CDR3 spans 14 residues. The CDR3 here is CASSVGTRDQRAFF. The CDR3 region has the DNA TGTGCCAGCAGCGTAGGAACGAGGGACCAAAGAGCTTTCTTT.

This clonotype was detected ten times or more. The CDR3 DNA sequence: TGCAGTGCTCCAAAGCCGGGGTCCGAGACCCAGTACTTC. This sequence encodes CSAPKPGSETQYF. J is TRBJ2-5 and V is TRBV20-1, with a tentative D call TRBD2 (5 bases). The germline V gene encodes CDR1 DFQATT and CDR2 SNEGSKA (reference sequence). The CDR3 is made up of 13 amino acids. V lost 5 bases to trimming and J lost 5 bases, with 15 bases between them.

The chain carries TRBV30 and TRBJ2-7; 10 bases fit TRBD1. The CDR3 totals 14 residues. The V segment lost 4 bases and the J segment 5 bases; nucleotides outside the gene matches: 8. Per germline, CDR1 GTSNPN and CDR2 SVGIG (reference sequence). The CDR3 DNA sequence: TGTGCCTGGATCTCGGGGACAGGGGCCCACGAGCAGTACTTC. It specifies CAWISGTGAHEQYF.